A selection of T cell receptor beta chains follows, all from one sample in a study of cytomegalovirus exposure and HLA in healthy donors. The method was immunoSEQ multiplex PCR; TCRdb's version includes in-frame clones alone and lacks a portion of them. The sample records some 210,000 clones, over 60% being singletons. The sample consisted of PBMCs. These receptor sequences come from a woman in her twenties or thirties in good health and CMV-seropositive. Both conserved end residues are part of each CDR3. The D gene is left open where the match is weak. Clone size, where shown, is once, few, many, or a class for clones that have expanded.

d_gene,abundance,v_gene,j_gene,CDR3nt,CDR3aa
TRBD2,NA,TRBV7-2,TRBJ2-1,TGTGCCAGCAGCTCGGGGCCCCACCCGGGGGGGAATGAGCAGTTCTTC,CASSSGPHPGGNEQFF
TRBD1,NA,TRBV5-1,TRBJ1-1,TGCGCCAGCAGCTTGGACGGGACAGGGGATGAAGCTTTCTTT,CASSLDGTGDEAFF
NA,NA,TRBV18,TRBJ2-1,TGTGCCAGCTCACCGACTGGACAGCCCTCCCTAGGTGAGCAGTTCTTC,CASSPTGQPSLGEQFF
TRBD1,NA,TRBV6-5,TRBJ2-7,TGTGCCAGCAGTTGGCAGGGGGATTACGAGCAGTACTTC,CASSWQGDYEQYF
TRBD1,few,TRBV11-2,TRBJ1-2,TGTGCCAGCAGCTTAGGGACAGGGTATGGCTACACCTTC,CASSLGTGYGYTF
NA,NA,TRBV6-6,TRBJ1-5,TGTGCCAGCAGTTACTCGAGCGGTAAGGGACAGCCCCAGCATTTT,CASSYSSGKGQPQHF
TRBD1,NA,TRBV7-2,TRBJ2-5,TGTGCCAGCAGCTCCGACAGGGAGGAGACCCAGTACTTC,CASSSDREETQYF
NA,NA,TRBV6-5,TRBJ2-2,TGTGCCAGCTTCGGGACGAACACCGGGGAGCTGTTTTTT,CASFGTNTGELFF
TRBD2,NA,TRBV7-2,TRBJ2-5,TGTGCCAGCAGCATGACTAGCGCTCAGGAGACCCAGTACTTC,CASSMTSAQETQYF
TRBD2,few,TRBV9,TRBJ2-1,TGTGCCAGCAGCGTAGAGTCAGCGGGAGCGCGAAATGAGCAGTTCTTC,CASSVESAGARNEQFF
NA,NA,TRBV27,TRBJ2-7,TGTGCCAGCGGATTGGGGCCTTTCTACGAGCAGTACTTC,CASGLGPFYEQYF
NA,NA,TRBV30,TRBJ2-1,TGTGCCTGGAGTGTACTTAGGCGGGAGCAGTTCTTC,CAWSVLRREQFF
TRBD1,NA,TRBV19,TRBJ2-2,TGTGCCAGTAGTATCGGGGACAGGGGTTACGCCGGGGAGCTGTTTTTT,CASSIGDRGYAGELFF
NA,NA,TRBV7-9,TRBJ2-5,TGTGCCAGCAGCCACTCTCATCGGCAAGAGACCCAGTACTTC,CASSHSHRQETQYF
TRBD1,NA,TRBV28,TRBJ2-7,TGTGCCAGCAGTTCGGCCGGGACAGCCTACGAGCAGTACTTC,CASSSAGTAYEQYF
TRBD1,NA,TRBV4-3,TRBJ1-2,TGCGCCAGCAGCCAAGTGAAACAGGGGACTGGCTACACCTTC,CASSQVKQGTGYTF
NA,few,TRBV5-1,TRBJ2-3,TGCGCCAGCAGCTTGAATACAGCAGGAGATACGCAGTATTTT,CASSLNTAGDTQYF
TRBD2,few,TRBV5-1,TRBJ2-7,TGCGCCAGCAGCCAAATTAGCGGGACGAGCCACGAGCAGTACTTC,CASSQISGTSHEQYF
NA,NA,TRBV7-9,TRBJ1-3,TGTGCCAGCAGCTCAGGGTGGACCATATATTTT,CASSSGWTIYF
TRBD2,NA,TRBV14,TRBJ2-7,TGTGCCAGCAGCCAAGATCCGGGAGGTCCCCACTACGAGCAGTACTTC,CASSQDPGGPHYEQYF
TRBD2,few,TRBV9,TRBJ2-1,TGTGCCAGCAGCGTAGGGCTAGCGGGAGGGCGGTACAATGAGCAGTTCTTC,CASSVGLAGGRYNEQFF